Shown below are 30 T cell receptor beta chains from a single sample sequenced in a study of shared clonotypes between healthy human individuals. Produced via immunoSEQ multiplex PCR; TCRdb's table is partial and in-frame only. The sample shows millions of clones, about 95% of them seen only once. It was CD45RO-negative cells, positively selected for CCR7, that made up naive CD8 cells, with terminally differentiated effector memory CD45RA+ cells excluded. The material sequenced was naive CD8+ T cells sorted from blood. These receptors were collected from a man younger than 35 in good health.

The chain recombines TRBV12-5 with TRBJ2-5; D tentatively reads TRBD1 or TRBD2 (6 bases each). Germline CDR1 is LGHNT and CDR2 is FRNRAP. CDR3 length: 15 amino acids. Trimming took off 0 bases at V and 5 bases at J, with 13 bases between the two ends. The DNA of the CDR3 is TGTGCTAGTGGTTTGGTACAGGGAGGAGTGGAGACCCAGTACTTC. Translating it yields CASGLVQGGVETQYF.

With regard to this clone: Other DNA sequences within the sample encode an identical CDR3. The rearrangement links TRBV15 to TRBJ1-5; maybe TRBD1 (5 bases). The germline V and J ends were trimmed by 0 bases and 1 base, with 7 bases remaining between them. Germline V lookup: CDR1 LNHNV, CDR2 YYDKDF (reference sequence). The CDR3 loop spans 15 amino acids. CDR3 in amino acids: CATSRDRGSNQPQHF. As DNA, the CDR3 is TGTGCCACCAGCAGAGATAGGGGCAGCAATCAGCCCCAGCATTTT.

This rearrangement joins TRBV19 to TRBJ1-1; possibly TRBD1 for D (5 bases). V lost 7 bases and J 5 bases, leaving 17 bases between the germline ends. Germline V gene data show CDR1 as LNHDA and CDR2 as SQIVND (reference sequence). The CDR3 has 14 residues. Here the CDR3 reads CASISVQGGTEAFF. CDR3 DNA: TGTGCCAGTATTTCGGTTCAGGGAGGGACTGAAGCTTTCTTT.

In the case of this clone: Other nucleotide sequences from this sample produce the same CDR3. V usage is TRBV30 and J usage is TRBJ2-3; D ambiguous. Trimming removed 0 bases from V and 6 bases from J, with 7 bases in between. Germline V gene data show CDR1 as GTSNPN and CDR2 as SVGIG (reference sequence). The CDR3 is 12 amino acids. CDR3 residues: CAWSVLEDTQYF. CDR3 nucleotides: TGTGCCTGGAGTGTACTGGAGGATACGCAGTATTTT. The variable domain in full, with the rest retrieved from reference TRBV30 and TRBJ2-3, is SQTIHQWPATLVQPVGSPLSLECTVEGTSNPNLYWYRQAAGRGLQLLFYSVGIGQISSEVPQNLSASRPQDRQFILSSKKLLLSDSGFYLCAWSVLEDTQYFGPGTRLTVL.

The V and J genes are TRBV19 and TRBJ2-3; D is perhaps TRBD1 or TRBD2 (5 bases each). V was cut by 5 bases and J by 4 bases, with 13 bases left in between. Germline V CDR1 and CDR2: LNHDA, SQIVND (reference sequence). This CDR3 spans 14 amino acids. The CDR3 here is CASSGTVRADTQYF. CDR3 in DNA: TGTGCCAGTAGTGGGACGGTTCGGGCAGATACGCAGTATTTT.

About this clone: Within the sample, other DNA sequences also encode this same CDR3. The chain uses TRBV4-1 and TRBJ1-1, with D tentatively TRBD1 (5 bases). V lost 1 base and J lost 1, with 7 bases in between. The CDR3 extends over 14 amino acids. Germline loops: CDR1 MGHRA, CDR2 YSYEKL. The CDR3 spells CASSQVQGNTEAFF. The DNA for the CDR3 is TGCGCCAGCAGCCAAGTTCAGGGGAACACTGAAGCTTTCTTT.

The chain has TRBV9 and TRBJ1-2; D is perhaps TRBD1 (5 bases). This CDR3 has 17 residues. The V and J ends lost 0 bases and 6 bases respectively, with 21 bases between them. Per germline, CDR1 SGDLS and CDR2 YYNGEE. The CDR3 nucleotides are TGTGCCAGCAGCGTAGCTCCGGGGCAGAGTTCACAAAATGGCTACACCTTC. Its protein is CASSVAPGQSSQNGYTF. The full variable domain, with the rest looked up from reference TRBV9 and TRBJ1-2, is DSGVTQTPKHLITATGQRVTLRCSPRSGDLSVYWYQQSLDQGLQFLIQYYNGEERAKGNILERFSAQQFPDLHSELNLSSLELGDSALYFCASSVAPGQSSQNGYTFGSGTRLTVV.

This clone was seen a few times. Distinct nucleotide sequences in the sample also encode this CDR3. The V call is TRBV30, the J call TRBJ2-2, with D perhaps matching TRBD1 (5 bases). Trimming left V 3 bases short and J 2 bases short, with 7 bases between. Per the germline V gene, CDR1 is GTSNPN and CDR2 is SVGIG (reference sequence). CDR3 length equals 13 residues. The CDR3 is CAWRTANTGELFF. The CDR3 bases are TGTGCCTGGAGGACAGCCAACACCGGGGAGCTGTTTTTT.

This chain uses TRBV7-9 with TRBJ2-3; 7 nucleotides align to TRBD1. Germline CDR1 is SEHNR and CDR2 is FQNEAQ (reference sequence). The CDR3 loop spans 14 amino acids. The V segment lost 3 bases and the J segment 3 bases; nucleotides outside the gene matches: 3. CDR3 bases: TGTGCCAGCAGCTTCCCAGGGGGAACAGATACGCAGTATTTT. The encoded protein is CASSFPGGTDTQYF.

The rearrangement uses TRBV2 and TRBJ2-1; D ambiguous. The length of the CDR3 is 13 residues. Germline-derived CDR1 and CDR2 are SNHLY and FYNNEI. Trimming removed 7 bases at V and 4 bases at J, with 11 bases between. CDR3 bases: TGTGCCAGCAAGGGTTCCTTTTACAATGAGCAGTTCTTC. Encoded protein: CASKGSFYNEQFF.

The chain is built from TRBV7-9 and TRBJ1-2; no clear D gene. V dropped 0 bases and J dropped 8 bases, with 7 bases sitting between them. The CDR3 spans 12 residues. The germline CDR1 and CDR2 sequences are SEHNR and FQNEAQ (reference sequence). Here the CDR3 reads CASSLALRGYTF. As DNA, the CDR3 is TGTGCCAGCAGCTTAGCATTGAGGGGCTACACCTTC.

Details on this clone: This CDR3 is also generated by other DNA sequences in the sample. The chain carries TRBV9 and TRBJ2-3; D not certain. This CDR3 region has 12 residues. The V end was cut by 2 bases, the J end by 5 bases, with 6 bases between. Germline-derived CDR1 and CDR2 are SGDLS and YYNGEE. In DNA form, the CDR3 reads TGTGCCAGCAGCGTTGACGGAGATACGCAGTATTTT. Translation: CASSVDGDTQYF.

The rearrangement joins TRBV6-6 to TRBJ1-5; D remains unclear. Germline lookup yields CDR1 MNHNY and CDR2 SVGAGI (reference sequence). The CDR3 totals 14 residues. Trimming stripped 2 bases from V and 5 bases from J, with 10 bases between. Here the CDR3 reads CASSYVGSYQPQHF. DNA of the CDR3: TGTGCCAGCAGTTACGTTGGCAGTTATCAGCCCCAGCATTTT.

This chain links TRBV9 with TRBJ1-5; the match to TRBD1 covers 8 bases. V trimming: 3 bases; J trimming: 4 bases; junction bases outside the gene matches: 9. Germline-derived CDR1 and CDR2 are SGDLS and YYNGEE. The CDR3 has 16 amino acids. The CDR3 region has the DNA TGTGCCAGCAGCGCAGACGGACAGGGAGGGAATCAGCCCCAGCATTTT. This codes for CASSADGQGGNQPQHF.

This chain connects TRBV9 to TRBJ1-2; TRBD1 agrees at 8 bases. Germline V gene sequence: CDR1 SGDLS, CDR2 YYNGEE. With 3 bases clipped from V and 2 bases from J, the junction kept 6 bases outside the gene matches. This CDR3 contains 15 residues. CDR3 sequence: CASSAEDRVNYGYTF. CDR3 DNA sequence: TGTGCCAGCAGCGCTGAGGACAGGGTAAACTATGGCTACACCTTC.

The CDR3 region is CASSRLTGPPYEQYF. The DNA for the CDR3 is TGCGCCAGCAGCCGATTAACGGGACCGCCCTACGAGCAGTACTTC. The V call is TRBV4-3, the J call TRBJ2-7; D tentatively fits TRBD1 or TRBD2 (5 bases each). V lost 4 bases and J 2 bases, leaving 15 bases between the germline ends. CDR3 length equals 15 residues. Germline V CDR1 and CDR2: LGHNA, YSLEER.

The chain couples TRBV4-1 to TRBJ2-2, with D perhaps TRBD2 (6 bases). The germline V and J ends were trimmed by 4 bases and 6 bases, with 21 bases remaining between them. The CDR3 extends over 17 amino acids. Germline V gene data show CDR1 as MGHRA and CDR2 as YSYEKL. The CDR3 nucleotides read TGCGCCAGCAGCCTTACCCCCGGGACTTTGGTAGCCGGGGAGCTGTTTTTT. It yields the protein CASSLTPGTLVAGELFF.

This rearrangement joins TRBV21-1 to TRBJ2-7; the D segment call TRBD1 is taken from the table without a DNA check. TRBV21-1 is shown as a pseudogene. There are 19 residues in the CDR3. In DNA form, the CDR3 reads TGTGCCAGCAGCAAAGGTAGAGACAGGAATTGTCCGACGTCCTACGAGCAGTACTTC. The encoded protein is CASSKGRDRNCPTSYEQYF.

The CDR3 loop is CSVDGAGGLTEAFF. The CDR3 DNA is TGCAGCGTTGATGGGGCAGGGGGCCTCACTGAAGCTTTCTTT. The chain joins TRBV29-1 to TRBJ1-1, with 8 nucleotides matching TRBD1. The germline V gene has CDR1 SQVTM and CDR2 ANQGSEA. Unmatched junction bases numbered 7, after V lost 3 bases and J lost 4 bases. The CDR3 is 14 amino acids.

V and J are TRBV6-5 and TRBJ1-1; TRBD1 is a possible D gene (5 bases). CDR1 is MNHEY, CDR2 SVGAGI, per germline. The CDR3 is 14 residues long. The V and J ends lost 6 bases and 7 bases respectively, with 18 bases between them. In DNA, the CDR3 is TGTGCCAGCAGGCCTCGGGACTCACCGATTGAAGCTTTCTTT. Protein: CASRPRDSPIEAFF.

This clone was recorded once. Within the sample, other DNA sequences also encode this same CDR3. This rearrangement joins TRBV7-9 to TRBJ2-2; no firm D call. Germline V gene lookup returns CDR1 SEHNR and CDR2 FQNEAQ (reference sequence). V was clipped by 5 bases and J by 0 bases, with 4 bases between them. The CDR3 is 13 amino acids. The CDR3 coding sequence is TGTGCCAGCAGCGCGGCGAACACCGGGGAGCTGTTTTTT. Amino acids: CASSAANTGELFF.

The chain links TRBV2 to TRBJ1-5; no clear D. The V and J ends lost 2 bases and 4 bases respectively, with 15 bases between them. From germline, CDR1 is SNHLY and CDR2 FYNNEI. This CDR3 region has 16 residues. The CDR3 region is CASSEIPGWVNQPQHF. The CDR3 DNA is TGTGCCAGCAGTGAAATCCCAGGATGGGTTAATCAGCCCCAGCATTTT.

The CDR3 DNA follows: TGTGCCAGCAGTGCCATCGGAAACTCCTACGAGCAGTACTTC. Protein product: CASSAIGNSYEQYF. The chain is built from TRBV6-1 and TRBJ2-7; no reliable D call. V lost 4 bases and J lost 0, with 10 bases in between. There are 14 residues in the CDR3. Germline V gene sequence: CDR1 MNHNS, CDR2 SASEGT.

V and J are TRBV4-1 and TRBJ2-1; either TRBD1 or TRBD2 may supply D (5 bases each). CDR3 length equals 13 residues. The germline V gene has CDR1 MGHRA and CDR2 YSYEKL. Trimming shortened V by 8 bases and J by 5 bases, and 13 bases separated the two germline ends. The CDR3 DNA reads as TGCGCCAGCTCGGGACCGAATCACAATGAGCAGTTCTTC. This translates into CASSGPNHNEQFF.

The chain recombines TRBV30 with TRBJ2-7; D assignment may be TRBD1 or TRBD2 (6 bases each). The CDR3 contains 12 residues. Germline CDR1 reads GTSNPN; CDR2 reads SVGIG (reference sequence). Here the CDR3 DNA reads TGTGGGCTTGGCGGGGACACCTACGAGCAGTACTTC. Translated: CGLGGDTYEQYF.

The chain combines TRBV7-2 with TRBJ2-7; D not resolved. CDR3 length: 14 residues. Germline lookup yields CDR1 SGHTA and CDR2 FQGNSA. V dropped 2 bases and J dropped 3 bases, with 11 bases sitting between them. Here the CDR3 DNA reads TGTGCCAGCAGCTTATCGGCAGCCTTCTACGAGCAGTACTTC. The encoded protein is CASSLSAAFYEQYF.

V usage is TRBV4-3 and J usage is TRBJ2-7, with 7 bases aligning to TRBD2. CDR3 length: 17 amino acids. Losses at the gene ends were 0 bases for V and 1 base for J; bases not matched to a gene: 9. From germline, CDR1 is LGHNA and CDR2 YSLEER. CDR3 amino acids: CASSQDPGGGESYEQYF. For the CDR3, the DNA is TGCGCCAGCAGCCAAGACCCGGGGGGTGGGGAATCCTACGAGCAGTACTTC.

The gene calls are TRBV6-6 and TRBJ2-7; D unresolved. Germline V CDR1 and CDR2: MNHNY, SVGAGI (reference sequence). V lost 2 bases, J lost 7 bases, and 9 bases lay in between. The CDR3 sequence is 12 residues long. This CDR3 reads CASSYDPGEQYF. The CDR3 nucleotides read TGTGCCAGCAGTTACGACCCCGGGGAGCAGTACTTC.

This chain joins TRBV5-4 and TRBJ2-3; D is perhaps TRBD2 (6 bases). Trimming pared 2 bases from V and 0 bases from J, leaving 10 bases between. The CDR3 spans 15 residues. Germline V CDR1 and CDR2: SGHNT, YYREEE (reference sequence). In DNA, the CDR3 is TGTGCCAGCAGCTTCGGCGGGGATAGCACAGATACGCAGTATTTT. Its protein product is CASSFGGDSTDTQYF.

V gene TRBV30 combines with J gene TRBJ2-7; maybe TRBD2 (7 bases). This CDR3 contains 18 residues. V lost 0 bases, J lost 2 bases, and 23 bases lay in between. The germline CDR1 and CDR2 sequences are GTSNPN and SVGIG (reference sequence). CDR3 amino acids: CAWSVFRFEGGIPYEQYF. CDR3 DNA sequence: TGTGCCTGGAGTGTCTTCAGGTTCGAGGGGGGGATCCCCTACGAGCAGTACTTC.